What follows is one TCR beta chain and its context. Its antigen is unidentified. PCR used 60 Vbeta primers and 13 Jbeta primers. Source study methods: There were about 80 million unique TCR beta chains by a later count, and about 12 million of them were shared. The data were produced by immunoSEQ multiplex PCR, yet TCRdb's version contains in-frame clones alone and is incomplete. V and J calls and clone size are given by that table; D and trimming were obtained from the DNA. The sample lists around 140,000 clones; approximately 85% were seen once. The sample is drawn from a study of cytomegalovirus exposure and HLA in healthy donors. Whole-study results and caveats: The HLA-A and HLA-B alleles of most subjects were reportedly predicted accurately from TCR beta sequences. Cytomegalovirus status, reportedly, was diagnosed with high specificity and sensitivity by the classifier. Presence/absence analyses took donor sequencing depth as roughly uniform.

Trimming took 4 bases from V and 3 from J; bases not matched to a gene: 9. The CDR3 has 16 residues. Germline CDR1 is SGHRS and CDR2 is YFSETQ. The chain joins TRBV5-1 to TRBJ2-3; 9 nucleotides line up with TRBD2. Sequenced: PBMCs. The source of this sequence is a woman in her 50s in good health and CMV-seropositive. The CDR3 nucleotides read TGCGCCAGCAGCCCGAAAGCGGGAGGTTTTACAGATACGCAGTATTTT. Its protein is CASSPKAGGFTDTQYF.